A single T cell receptor beta chain is shown here with its context. Its cognate antigen is unknown. The PCR employed 60 Vbeta primers together with 13 Jbeta primers. Clones were read by immunoSEQ multiplex PCR, and TCRdb kept only the in-frame ones, dropping some. In the table there are roughly 100,000 clones, approximately 69% of which are singletons. This sample is drawn from a study of cytomegalovirus exposure and HLA in healthy donors. Study-level background: In terms of ancestry, the Caucasian-associated cluster contained roughly 80% of the roughly 360 genotyped donors.

Overall study findings and caveats: Researchers reported in a later analysis that a missense DCLRE1C variant was tied to TCR beta V- and J-gene trimming.

Sequenced: PBMCs. The TCR comes from a woman in her forties or fifties in good health and CMV-seropositive.

CDR3 in amino acids: CASSLQGANEQFF. In nucleotides, the CDR3 is TGTGCCAGCAGCCTACAGGGGGCCAATGAGCAGTTCTTC. V gene TRBV7-2 combines with J gene TRBJ2-1; 9 bases align to TRBD1. Germline CDR1 SGHTA, CDR2 FQGNSA. V dropped 5 bases and J dropped 6; count of bases not matched to a gene: 2. There are 13 residues in the CDR3. Using reference TRBV7-2 and TRBJ2-1 for the parts outside the CDR3, the full variable domain is GAGVSQSPSNKVTEKGKDVELRCDPISGHTALYWYRQSLGQGLEFLIYFQGNSAPDKSGLPSDRFSAERTGGSVSTLTIQRTQQEDSAVYLCASSLQGANEQFFGPGTRLTVL.